These 20 T cell receptor beta chains originate from one sample sequenced in a study of cytomegalovirus exposure and HLA in healthy donors. Researchers ran the PCR with 60 Vbeta and 13 Jbeta primers. Repertoires were generated with immunoSEQ multiplex PCR, while TCRdb's copy carries only in-frame clones and drops some. Counted here are some 180,000 clones, around 80% occurring once; the ten biggest clones make up approximately 3.7%. The sequencing input was PBMCs. These receptors were obtained from an older woman in good health and CMV-seropositive.

V usage is TRBV6-6 and J usage is TRBJ1-4; 9 bases are a match to TRBD1. Germline CDR1 and CDR2: MNHNY and SVGAGI (reference sequence). Trimming took 8 bases from V and 8 from J; bases not matched to a gene: 6. This CDR3 comprises 13 residues. The CDR3 loop is CASFWGQGEKLFF. CDR3 coding DNA: TGTGCCAGCTTTTGGGGACAGGGCGAAAAACTGTTTTTT.

This sequence joins TRBV5-6 and TRBJ1-3; the D is unclear. V was trimmed by 1 base and J by 0 bases, leaving 5 bases between them. Germline CDR1 reads SGHDT; CDR2 reads YYEEEE. This CDR3 region has 14 residues. CDR3 region: CASSLTSSGNTIYF. CDR3 nucleotide sequence: TGTGCCAGCAGCTTGACGAGCTCTGGAAACACCATATATTTT.

V gene TRBV28 combines with J gene TRBJ2-1; 11 nucleotides agree with TRBD2. There are 15 residues in the CDR3. Germline CDR1 is MDHEN and CDR2 is SYDVKM. V lost 5 bases to trimming and J lost 9 bases; unmatched junction nucleotides: 9. As DNA, the CDR3 is TGTGCCAGCAGTCCAACTAGCGGGAGTCTGGTTGAGCAGTTCTTC. Protein: CASSPTSGSLVEQFF.

The chain combines TRBV9 with TRBJ2-1; the D gene is possibly TRBD2 (5 bases). CDR3 size: 13 residues. V lost 5 bases to trimming and J lost 0 bases, with 6 bases between them. The V gene's germline CDR1 is SGDLS and CDR2 YYNGEE. The CDR3 bases are TGTGCCAGCAGTGGGAGCTCCTACAATGAGCAGTTCTTC. Its protein is CASSGSSYNEQFF.

The V gene is TRBV27, the J gene TRBJ2-7, with TRBD1 matching 7 bases. The V gene's germline CDR1 is MNHEY and CDR2 SMNVEV (reference sequence). The CDR3 covers 15 residues. V lost 7 bases to trimming and J lost 7 bases; unmatched junction nucleotides: 16. This CDR3 is CASNRSPGQQDEQYF. Written as DNA, the CDR3 is TGTGCCAGCAACCGCTCACCGGGACAGCAGGATGAGCAGTACTTC.

The J gene is TRBJ1-2, the V gene TRBV7-2; maybe TRBD1 (6 bases). The germline V and J ends were trimmed by 5 bases and 4 bases, with 14 bases remaining between them. CDR3 length: 14 residues. CDR1 is SGHTA and CDR2 is FQGNSA in the germline V gene. CDR3 protein: CASSPLGQSYGYTF. The CDR3 coding sequence is TGTGCCAGCAGCCCGCTCGGACAGTCCTATGGCTACACCTTC. The whole variable domain, remainder taken from reference TRBV7-2 and TRBJ1-2, is GAGVSQSPSNKVTEKGKDVELRCDPISGHTALYWYRQSLGQGLEFLIYFQGNSAPDKSGLPSDRFSAERTGGSVSTLTIQRTQQEDSAVYLCASSPLGQSYGYTFGSGTRLTVV.

This chain uses TRBV6-6 with TRBJ2-3; TRBD1 matches at 7 bases. This CDR3 contains 16 residues. Germline assignment: CDR1 MNHNY and CDR2 SVGAGI (reference sequence). V was clipped by 4 bases and J by 2 bases; unmatched bases: 9. The CDR3 sequence is CASSSPDRVSTDTQYF. The CDR3 nucleotides read TGTGCCAGCAGTTCTCCAGACAGGGTATCCACAGATACGCAGTATTTT.

This rearrangement joins TRBV2 to TRBJ2-3, with 16 positions matching TRBD2. V gave up 6 bases and J gave up 4 bases; unmatched junction bases: 19. This CDR3 contains 21 residues. Germline V gene lookup returns CDR1 SNHLY and CDR2 FYNNEI. CDR3: CASRGDRDLGLAGGRSDTQYF. The CDR3 DNA reads as TGTGCCAGCAGAGGAGACCGGGACTTGGGACTAGCGGGAGGGCGGTCAGATACGCAGTATTTT.

This clone has a single count. This sequence joins TRBV7-6 and TRBJ2-6, with D maybe TRBD1 (6 bases). The germline V gene encodes CDR1 SGHVS and CDR2 FNYEAQ. V gave up 5 bases and J gave up 0 bases, with 17 bases separating them. The CDR3 loop spans 18 amino acids. CDR3 amino acids: CASSPSLGRGSGANVLTF. CDR3 sequence (DNA): TGTGCCAGCAGCCCTAGCCTCGGCAGGGGCTCTGGGGCCAACGTCCTGACTTTC.

V is TRBV6-6 and J is TRBJ1-5; a possible D gene is TRBD1 (5 bases). Germline lookup yields CDR1 MNHNY and CDR2 SVGAGI (reference sequence). The V end lost 0 bases, the J end lost 0 bases, and 9 bases lay between the germline ends. The CDR3 consists of 16 residues. The CDR3 protein is CASSYSGGTSNQPQHF. The CDR3 region has the DNA TGTGCCAGCAGTTACTCCGGGGGGACTAGCAATCAGCCCCAGCATTTT.

V and J are TRBV18 and TRBJ2-3, with TRBD2 identical over 7 bases. V shed 2 bases, J shed 4 bases, and the junction held 3 bases outside the gene matches. The CDR3 has 14 amino acids. Germline V CDR1 and CDR2: KGHSH, LQKENI. CDR3 amino acids: CASSPSREADTQYF. Here the CDR3 DNA reads TGTGCCAGCTCACCAAGCCGGGAGGCAGATACGCAGTATTTT.

The genes are TRBV30 and TRBJ2-1; 10 bases line up with TRBD2. Germline CDR1 is GTSNPN and CDR2 is SVGIG (reference sequence). Trimming cost V 3 bases and J 4 bases; bases outside gene matches: 6. The CDR3 spans 15 residues. The CDR3 here is CAWRSTSGAYNEQFF. The DNA of the CDR3 is TGTGCCTGGAGGTCCACTAGCGGGGCTTACAATGAGCAGTTCTTC. Variable domain in full (rest from reference TRBV30 and TRBJ2-1): SQTIHQWPATLVQPVGSPLSLECTVEGTSNPNLYWYRQAAGRGLQLLFYSVGIGQISSEVPQNLSASRPQDRQFILSSKKLLLSDSGFYLCAWRSTSGAYNEQFFGPGTRLTVL.

This clone was counted only a few times. This chain joins TRBV30 and TRBJ1-2, with 8 bases that match TRBD1. Trimming took 1 base from V and 3 from J; bases not matched to a gene: 1. In germline, CDR1 is GTSNPN, CDR2 SVGIG (reference sequence). The CDR3 totals 13 residues. CDR3 region: CAWSDRGDYGYTF. The CDR3 region has the DNA TGTGCCTGGAGTGACAGGGGGGACTATGGCTACACCTTC.

J is TRBJ2-7 and V is TRBV6-1; TRBD2 agrees at 14 bases. In germline, CDR1 is MNHNS, CDR2 SASEGT. Losses at the gene ends were 3 bases for V and 5 bases for J; bases not matched to a gene: 6. The CDR3 has 16 residues. CDR3 bases: TGTGCCAGCAGTGAGTCCGGGACTAGCGGGAGAGACGAGCAGTACTTC. Amino acid sequence: CASSESGTSGRDEQYF.

The genes are TRBV23-1 and TRBJ2-5; 10 bases are shared with TRBD2. TRBV23-1 is identified as an open reading frame with a role that is uncertain. The ends lost 3 bases at V and 4 bases at J; junction bases unmatched: 5. The CDR3 is 15 residues long. The CDR3 sequence: CASSHNTSGTETQYF. In nucleotides, the CDR3 is TGCGCCAGCAGTCATAACACTAGCGGGACAGAGACCCAGTACTTC.

V and J are TRBV19 and TRBJ1-1, with D uncertain. Germline V gives CDR1 LNHDA, CDR2 SQIVND (reference sequence). This CDR3 is 11 amino acids long. Trimming took 6 bases from V and 5 from J, leaving 7 bases between them. The CDR3 loop reads CASSSGTEAFF. CDR3 DNA: TGTGCCAGTAGCTCGGGGACTGAAGCTTTCTTT.

The chain links TRBV4-2 to TRBJ2-1, with a possible D match to TRBD2 (6 bases). With 4 bases removed from V and 4 bases from J, the gap between germline ends came to 14 bases. Germline V gene sequence: CDR1 LGHNA, CDR2 YNFKEQ. The CDR3 extends over 15 amino acids. CDR3 DNA: TGTGCCAGCAGCCTAACAGGCGGGGAGTACAATGAGCAGTTCTTC. This sequence encodes CASSLTGGEYNEQFF.

This clone was recorded only once. The chain couples TRBV12-2 to TRBJ1-5; the table's TRBD1 call for D was not verified on the DNA. TRBV12-2 is assigned pseudogene status. The CDR3 totals 12 residues. The CDR3 is CASRLALQAEHF. The DNA for the CDR3 is TGTGCAAGTCGCTTAGCGCTGCAGGCCGAGCATTTT.

In this sample, this clone turned up once. The chain combines TRBV7-6 with TRBJ2-7, with D perhaps TRBD2 (6 bases). V lost 1 base and J 5 bases, leaving 18 bases between the germline ends. Germline values: CDR1 SGHVS, CDR2 FNYEAQ. This CDR3 spans 16 amino acids. The CDR3 reads CASSLDRGLVEDEQYF. The CDR3 DNA sequence: TGTGCCAGCAGCTTAGATCGGGGGTTGGTGGAGGACGAGCAGTACTTC.

The J gene is TRBJ2-7, the V gene TRBV29-1; TRBD2 matches 10 bases. V gave up 6 bases and J gave up 9 bases; unmatched junction bases: 11. Germline assignment: CDR1 SQVTM and CDR2 ANQGSEA. The CDR3 has 13 amino acids. CDR3 nucleotides: TGCAGCGTCAAGACTAGCGGGTCGGAGGTGCAGTACTTC. Encoded protein: CSVKTSGSEVQYF.